The rows below give T cell receptor beta chains drawn from one sample of a study of T cells in Graves' hyperthyroidism and ophthalmopathy. TCRdb passed the multiplex PCR reads through MiXCR, listing each CDR3 protein once. The sample yields fewer than 400,000 distinct CDR3 sequences, approximately 15% seen once. The sample was blood. Receptors were obtained from a man aged 25-45 years with Graves' hyperthyroidism. Each CDR3 is given without its conserved first and last residue. Clone sizes are given selectively: once, few, many, or a class where the clone is expanded.

abundance: many
v_gene: TRBV11-3
CDR3aa: ASSDMTGTEAF

abundance: few
v_gene: TRBV28
CDR3aa: ASSFPGTDTQY

abundance: many
v_gene: TRBV7-3
CDR3aa: ASSLLAGTYNEQF

abundance: many
v_gene: TRBV28
CDR3aa: ASIGTAPFGQY

abundance: many
v_gene: TRBV2
CDR3aa: ASSDGYWVAGGWNEQF

abundance: NA
v_gene: TRBV19
CDR3aa: ASRAREQPQH

abundance: many
v_gene: TRBV7-9
CDR3aa: ASSLGPFTEQY

abundance: few
v_gene: TRBV28
CDR3aa: ASNSLGQNYGYT

abundance: NA
v_gene: TRBV19
CDR3aa: ASNLRDRGVANYGYT

abundance: many
v_gene: TRBV12-3/TRBV12-4
CDR3aa: ASRGGRRSTDTQY

abundance: many
v_gene: TRBV5-1
CDR3aa: ASSLRAGDNNEQF

abundance: many
v_gene: TRBV11-2
CDR3aa: ASSNRASGGPPDTQY

abundance: few
v_gene: TRBV25-1
CDR3aa: ASSVRGTNRANEQF

abundance: NA
v_gene: TRBV6-1
CDR3aa: ASSPEGGVYNEQF

abundance: many
v_gene: TRBV20-1
CDR3aa: SARDRRLAGSDTQY

abundance: few
v_gene: TRBV6-1
CDR3aa: ASSDRGLRAGEQF

abundance: few
v_gene: TRBV20-1
CDR3aa: SATTGTGQPQH

abundance: many
v_gene: TRBV14
CDR3aa: ASSQDRGPNEQF

abundance: NA
v_gene: TRBV30
CDR3aa: AWRIYRELF

abundance: many
v_gene: TRBV11-2
CDR3aa: ASSWGRLAENEQF

abundance: many
v_gene: TRBV12-3/TRBV12-4
CDR3aa: ASSFNRGPGNEQF

abundance: many
v_gene: TRBV12-3/TRBV12-4
CDR3aa: ASSPGRTDTQY

abundance: few
v_gene: TRBV6-1
CDR3aa: ASTEGNTDTQY

abundance: many
v_gene: TRBV6-1
CDR3aa: ASRTGADYGYT

abundance: few
v_gene: TRBV6-1
CDR3aa: ASSPIGGSGANVLT

abundance: NA
v_gene: TRBV28
CDR3aa: ASSHFDRTAGEAF

abundance: few
v_gene: TRBV12-3/TRBV12-4
CDR3aa: ASSPTGTSVGTGELF

abundance: few
v_gene: TRBV5-1
CDR3aa: ASSGQGADEQY

abundance: once
v_gene: TRBV4-2
CDR3aa: ASSQETLLDGYT

abundance: few
v_gene: TRBV5-4
CDR3aa: ASSSPDMNTEAF

abundance: few
v_gene: TRBV29-1
CDR3aa: SVRQGARNEQF

abundance: many
v_gene: TRBV18
CDR3aa: ASSPLMFSGRAEETQY

abundance: many
v_gene: TRBV3-1
CDR3aa: ASSQPGLWRRGYT

abundance: many
v_gene: TRBV11-2
CDR3aa: ASSDLSEKLF

abundance: NA
v_gene: TRBV5-6
CDR3aa: ASSRRDEQF

abundance: few
v_gene: TRBV12-3/TRBV12-4
CDR3aa: ASSFAGELF

abundance: many
v_gene: TRBV3-1
CDR3aa: ASSQPGTKETQY

abundance: NA
v_gene: TRBV27
CDR3aa: ASSSPGRVGYEQY

abundance: NA
v_gene: TRBV6-2/TRBV6-3
CDR3aa: ASSHGGSEQY

abundance: many
v_gene: TRBV7-3
CDR3aa: ASSRQGGTEAF

abundance: many
v_gene: TRBV2
CDR3aa: ASSGPGELF

abundance: few
v_gene: TRBV12-3/TRBV12-4
CDR3aa: ASSRGGNFYGYT

abundance: many
v_gene: TRBV11-2
CDR3aa: ASSPTGVSEQY

abundance: many
v_gene: TRBV24-1
CDR3aa: ATSEGLAANTGELF

abundance: few
v_gene: TRBV10-1
CDR3aa: ASSESAPNTGELF

abundance: few
v_gene: TRBV29-1
CDR3aa: SVRGLAGAPTYNEQF